The 16 T cell receptor beta chains presented below share a single source sample, sequenced in a study of cytomegalovirus exposure and HLA in healthy donors. Primers: 60 Vbeta forward and 13 Jbeta reverse. Measured with immunoSEQ multiplex PCR; TCRdb has only the in-frame clones, and not every one. The table lists roughly 110,000 clones, about 72% of them singletons. The sample taken for sequencing was PBMCs. Receptors were obtained from a man between 18 and 35 years old in good health and CMV-seronegative.

The chain is built from TRBV18 and TRBJ1-1; D gene unclear. Germline V gene lookup returns CDR1 KGHSH and CDR2 LQKENI. The CDR3 is 14 amino acids. The V gene lost 6 bases and the J gene lost 1 base, with 12 bases spanning the gap. CDR3 DNA sequence: TGTGCCAGCTCTCATCAGGAGGGGAACACTGAAGCTTTCTTT. This gives the protein CASSHQEGNTEAFF.

J is TRBJ2-6 and V is TRBV5-4; 8 nucleotides line up with TRBD1. V was clipped by 4 bases and J by 1 base; unmatched bases: 1. There are 15 residues in the CDR3. The germline CDR1 and CDR2 sequences are SGHNT and YYREEE (reference sequence). For the CDR3, the DNA is TGTGCCAGCAGCCGACAGGGGTCTGGGGCCAACGTCCTGACTTTC. It specifies CASSRQGSGANVLTF.

The CDR3, as DNA: TGTGCCAGCAGCGTAGGAGTGCGGAAAAGCTCCTACAATGAGCAGTTCTTC. Translating it yields CASSVGVRKSSYNEQFF. This rearrangement joins TRBV9 to TRBJ2-1; D remains unclear. Germline loops: CDR1 SGDLS, CDR2 YYNGEE. This CDR3 is 17 amino acids long. V shed 0 bases and J shed 0 bases, with 13 bases lying between them.

The chain links TRBV19 to TRBJ2-3; 10 positions match TRBD1. The trim removed 3 bases at V and 0 bases at J, leaving 6 bases unmatched. This CDR3 is 17 amino acids long. Germline V gene lookup returns CDR1 LNHDA and CDR2 SQIVND (reference sequence). As DNA, the CDR3 is TGTGCCAGTAGTATGGGCCGACAGGGGGCGAGCACAGATACGCAGTATTTT. It yields the protein CASSMGRQGASTDTQYF. Looking up the rest from reference TRBV19 and TRBJ2-3 gives the full variable domain: DGGITQSPKYLFRKEGQNVTLSCEQNLNHDAMYWYRQDPGQGLRLIYYSQIVNDFQKGDIAEGYSVSREKKESFPLTVTSAQKNPTAFYLCASSMGRQGASTDTQYFGPGTRLTVL.

The chain couples TRBV5-6 to TRBJ2-7; no firm D call. CDR1 is SGHDT, CDR2 YYEEEE, per germline. The V end lost 1 base, the J end lost 1 base, and 6 bases lay between the germline ends. The CDR3 has 13 amino acids. Written as DNA, the CDR3 is TGTGCCAGCAGCTTGACAGTGTCCTACGAGCAGTACTTC. Protein sequence: CASSLTVSYEQYF.

The V gene is TRBV11-2, the J gene TRBJ1-6; no definite D call. The CDR3 runs 15 residues. Germline CDR1 reads SGHAT; CDR2 reads FQNNGV. V shed 0 bases and J shed 2 bases, with 5 bases lying between them. This CDR3 reads CASSLDHAYNSPLHF. CDR3 in DNA: TGTGCCAGCAGCTTAGATCATGCCTATAATTCACCCCTCCACTTT.

In its sample, this clone was seen once. CDR3 in DNA: TGTGCCAGTAGTACCGCTAGCGGGGGGGCGGATACGCAGTATTTT. Amino acid sequence: CASSTASGGADTQYF. V gene TRBV19 combines with J gene TRBJ2-3; the match to TRBD2 covers 12 bases. V lost 4 bases and J lost 6; bases outside the gene matches: 5. The CDR3 runs 15 residues. Germline V CDR1 and CDR2: LNHDA, SQIVND (reference sequence).

The chain recombines TRBV4-3 with TRBJ1-2; D unresolved. The germline V and J ends were trimmed by 6 bases and 4 bases, with 21 bases remaining between them. Germline CDR1 and CDR2: LGHNA and YSLEER. The CDR3 sequence is 16 residues long. DNA of the CDR3: TGCGCCAGCAGTCCGGGAGCTACAGAGGCCACCTATGGCTACACCTTC. This encodes CASSPGATEATYGYTF.

The chain employs TRBV7-6 and TRBJ2-2; 8 bases match TRBD1. The CDR3 covers 14 residues. V shed 5 bases and J 4 bases; nucleotides not matched to a gene: 3. CDR1 SGHVS and CDR2 FNYEAQ come from the germline V gene. DNA of the CDR3: TGTGCCAGCAGCGCGGGACAGGTCACCGGGGAGCTGTTTTTT. Translated, it gives CASSAGQVTGELFF. Based on the CDR3 plus reference TRBV7-6 and TRBJ2-2, the full variable domain is GAGVSQSPRYKVTKRGQDVALRCDPISGHVSLYWYRQALGQGPEFLTYFNYEAQQDKSGLPNDRFSAERPEGSISTLTIQRTEQRDSAMYRCASSAGQVTGELFFGEGSRLTVL.

CDR3 DNA: TGTGCCAGCAGCTCAGAAGAGACCCAGTACTTC. Residues: CASSSEETQYF. The rearrangement links TRBV7-9 to TRBJ2-5; D gene unclear. CDR3 length equals 11 residues. The germline gives CDR1 SEHNR, CDR2 FQNEAQ (reference sequence). Trimming left V 4 bases short and J 3 bases short, with 3 bases between.

This clone was counted only a few times. This chain connects TRBV28 to TRBJ1-2; D possibly corresponds to TRBD1 (6 bases). The CDR3 is made up of 15 amino acids. The V end lost 7 bases, the J end lost 4 bases, and 19 bases lay between the germline ends. The V gene's germline CDR1 is MDHEN and CDR2 SYDVKM. CDR3 region: CASNLQGGGSYGYTF. CDR3 bases: TGTGCCAGCAACCTACAAGGGGGGGGTAGCTATGGCTACACCTTC.

CDR3 DNA: TGTGCCAGCAGCTTATTCCCAGGGGACAGGAGCTCCTACGAGCAGTACTTC. Translation gives CASSLFPGDRSSYEQYF. The J gene is TRBJ2-7, the V gene TRBV7-9; 8 bases fit TRBD1. CDR1 and CDR2 from the germline V gene are SEHNR and FQNEAQ (reference sequence). V was pared by 2 bases and J by 0 bases, with 9 bases of the junction left unmatched. CDR3 size: 17 residues.

This clone was seen just once. The chain carries TRBV10-1 and TRBJ2-7, with 10 bases lining up with TRBD1. The V and J ends lost 0 bases and 2 bases, in that order; junction bases with no gene match: 1. CDR1 WNHNN and CDR2 SYGVQD come from the germline V gene (reference sequence). The CDR3 contains 15 residues. CDR3 loop: CASSESGQGTYEQYF. CDR3 DNA: TGCGCCAGCAGTGAGTCGGGACAGGGGACCTACGAGCAGTACTTC.

Concerning this clone itself: Other nucleotide sequences from this sample produce the same CDR3. The chain carries TRBV2 and TRBJ1-5, with 7 positions matching TRBD1. Germline CDR1 is SNHLY and CDR2 is FYNNEI. V lost 8 bases and J lost 5; bases outside the gene matches: 12. CDR3 length: 15 amino acids. The CDR3 DNA reads TGTGCCAGCTCCCGAGAGGCAGGGGGGCATCAGCCCCAGCATTTT. It is translated as CASSREAGGHQPQHF. The whole variable domain, filled in from reference TRBV2 and TRBJ1-5, reads EPEVTQTPSHQVTQMGQEVILRCVPISNHLYFYWYRQILGQKVEFLVSFYNNEISEKSEIFDDQFSVERPDGSNFTLKIRSTKLEDSAMYFCASSREAGGHQPQHFGDGTRLSIL.

The rearrangement uses TRBV28 and TRBJ1-5; tentatively, D is TRBD1 (5 bases). This CDR3 has 16 amino acids. Trimming removed 6 bases from V and 3 bases from J, with 18 bases in between. Germline V lookup: CDR1 MDHEN, CDR2 SYDVKM. CDR3 residues: CASSLWLGGDNQPQHF. Here the CDR3 DNA reads TGTGCCAGCAGCCTCTGGTTGGGGGGGGACAATCAGCCCCAGCATTTT.

V gene TRBV19 combines with J gene TRBJ1-5, with a weak D call TRBD1 (5 bases). V lost 5 bases and J lost 6, with 11 bases in between. CDR3 length equals 13 residues. In germline, CDR1 is LNHDA, CDR2 SQIVND (reference sequence). Here the CDR3 reads CASSWRGGQPQHF. The CDR3 DNA is TGTGCCAGTAGTTGGAGGGGTGGTCAGCCCCAGCATTTT. The whole variable domain, remainder taken from reference TRBV19 and TRBJ1-5, is DGGITQSPKYLFRKEGQNVTLSCEQNLNHDAMYWYRQDPGQGLRLIYYSQIVNDFQKGDIAEGYSVSREKKESFPLTVTSAQKNPTAFYLCASSWRGGQPQHFGDGTRLSIL.